The 6 T cell receptor beta chains given below trace back to one sample, sequenced in a study of cytomegalovirus exposure and HLA in healthy donors. The study ran its PCR with 60 Vbeta and 13 Jbeta primers. The data were produced by immunoSEQ multiplex PCR, yet TCRdb's version contains in-frame clones alone and is incomplete. This sample has 100,000 or so clones; roughly 70% occur once, and the top ten carry approximately 4.8%. Sample: PBMCs. The receptor source for this set is a young woman in good health and CMV-seropositive.

The V call is TRBV7-9, the J call TRBJ2-5; 12 bases align to TRBD2. J lost 4 bases, V lost 8 bases, and 5 bases had no gene match. The CDR3 is 14 amino acids. The V gene's germline CDR1 is SEHNR and CDR2 FQNEAQ (reference sequence). This chain's CDR3 is CASSGLAGLETQYF. CDR3 DNA: TGTGCCAGCTCGGGACTAGCGGGTTTAGAGACCCAGTACTTC. Together with reference TRBV7-9 and TRBJ2-5, the CDR3 gives the full variable domain: DTGVSQNPRHKITKRGQNVTFRCDPISEHNRLYWYRQTLGQGPEFLTYFQNEAQLEKSRLLSDRFSAERPKGSFSTLEIQRTEQGDSAMYLCASSGLAGLETQYFGPGTRLLVL.

The V call is TRBV7-9, the J call TRBJ2-5; D may be TRBD2 (6 bases). In germline, CDR1 is SEHNR, CDR2 FQNEAQ (reference sequence). The CDR3 is made up of 13 amino acids. Between the trimmed V and J ends, which lost 7 bases and 2 bases, there was a span of 11 bases. CDR3 nucleotide sequence: TGTGCCAGCATGGGGGGTAGTCAAGAGACCCAGTACTTC. Translated: CASMGGSQETQYF.

J is TRBJ1-4 and V is TRBV9, with TRBD1 matching 7 bases. Per germline, CDR1 SGDLS and CDR2 YYNGEE. With 2 bases clipped from V and 5 bases from J, the junction kept 6 bases outside the gene matches. CDR3 size: 15 residues. CDR3 loop: CASSVQGGLNEKLFF. CDR3 coding DNA: TGTGCCAGCAGCGTTCAGGGGGGTTTGAATGAAAAACTGTTTTTT.

The chain couples TRBV4-1 to TRBJ1-2, with D maybe TRBD1 (5 bases). CDR1 is MGHRA and CDR2 is YSYEKL in the germline V gene. The CDR3 consists of 15 residues. Trimming removed 2 bases at V and 6 bases at J, with 16 bases between. The CDR3 bases are TGCGCCAGCAGCCAAACCGGGACTGCAGAACATGGCTACACCTTC. This sequence encodes CASSQTGTAEHGYTF.

This clone was counted only a few times. The chain recombines TRBV5-1 with TRBJ2-5; 12 bases align to TRBD1. From germline, CDR1 is SGHRS and CDR2 YFSETQ. The CDR3 runs to 15 residues. Germline trimming cut 4 bases from V and 3 bases from J; bases unmatched to any gene: 4. The CDR3: CASSTGTGGKETQYF. The DNA of the CDR3 is TGCGCCAGCAGCACCGGGACAGGGGGCAAAGAGACCCAGTACTTC.

CDR3: CASSESRQGHQPQHF. CDR3 nucleotide sequence: TGTGCCAGCTCAGAAAGCAGACAGGGTCATCAGCCCCAGCATTTT. The chain has TRBV18 and TRBJ1-5, with TRBD1 identical over 7 bases. CDR3 length: 15 amino acids. The V segment lost 5 bases and the J segment 5 bases; nucleotides outside the gene matches: 9. The germline CDR1 and CDR2 sequences are KGHSH and LQKENI.